A single sample is the source of the 27 T cell receptor beta chains below, sequenced in a study of response to subunit inactivated influenza vaccine. TCRdb itself ran the RT-PCR reads through MiXCR, one entry per CDR3 protein. Of hundreds of thousands of distinct CDR3 sequences in the sample, about 11% are singletons; the top ten hold 11%. The data were also submitted as part of a second study, on T cells expressing NK-cell markers. In that study: With UMIs, 5'RACE template switching was used to make TCR beta cDNA.

Sequenced here: PBMCs from blood, sampled on the day of vaccination. These receptors were obtained from a man between 50 and 59 years old who received an inactivated influenza vaccine.

This clonotype was seen many times. The J gene is TRBJ2-7, the V gene TRBV7-2, with D perhaps matching TRBD1 (6 bases). Germline CDR1 SGHTA, CDR2 FQGNSA. V lost 1 base, J lost 2 bases, and 15 bases lay in between. The CDR3 extends over 16 amino acids. CDR3 sequence reads: CASSLVSRGPTYEQYF. The CDR3 DNA reads as TGTGCCAGCAGCTTAGTTTCCAGGGGACCAACCTACGAGCAGTACTTC.

The chain is built from TRBV6-1 and TRBJ2-5; 8 bases map to TRBD1. After removal of 7 bases from V and 3 bases from J, the junction contained 7 bases not matched to a gene. Per the germline V gene, CDR1 is MNHNS and CDR2 is SASEGT. The CDR3 sequence is 14 residues long. The CDR3 DNA is TGTGCCAGCACCGTTAACAGGGGGAAAGAGACCCAGTACTTC. This encodes CASTVNRGKETQYF.

This clonotype was counted between two and nine times. The CDR3 loop is CASSQIRDGNSPLHF. The CDR3 DNA follows: TGTGCCAGCAGTCAAATCCGGGACGGGAATTCACCCCTCCACTTT. V usage is TRBV6-1 and J usage is TRBJ1-6; D might be TRBD1 (5 bases). Trimming shortened V by 5 bases and J by 7 bases, and 15 bases separated the two germline ends. In germline, CDR1 is MNHNS, CDR2 SASEGT. The CDR3 has 15 amino acids.

The chain recombines TRBV7-2 with TRBJ2-7; 8 positions match TRBD1. This CDR3 is 14 amino acids long. The V gene's germline CDR1 is SGHTA and CDR2 FQGNSA. J gave up 3 bases and V 5 bases, and 6 bases lay outside the gene matches. Here the CDR3 reads CASSGTGGNYEQYF. CDR3 DNA sequence: TGTGCCAGCAGCGGAACAGGGGGAAACTACGAGCAGTACTTC.

The V gene is TRBV29-1, the J gene TRBJ2-7; a weak D match, TRBD2 (5 bases). CDR3 length equals 12 residues. Germline V gene lookup returns CDR1 SQVTM and CDR2 ANQGSEA. Between the trimmed V and J ends, which lost 6 bases and 3 bases, there was a span of 12 bases. The CDR3 is CSVPSGGYEQYF. The CDR3 nucleotides are TGCAGCGTACCCTCAGGAGGCTACGAGCAGTACTTC.

This clonotype turned up a few times. This sequence joins TRBV7-9 and TRBJ2-7, with a weak D call TRBD1 (6 bases). The CDR3 consists of 14 residues. Germline lookup yields CDR1 SEHNR and CDR2 FQNEAQ (reference sequence). The V gene lost 3 bases and the J gene lost 2 bases, with 11 bases spanning the gap. CDR3 in DNA: TGTGCCAGCAGCTTCCGGGACACAACCTACGAGCAGTACTTC. Residues: CASSFRDTTYEQYF.

The rearrangement uses TRBV6-2 or TRBV6-3 and TRBJ2-2; a weak D match, TRBD2 (5 bases). Trimming pared 6 bases from V and 1 base from J, leaving 15 bases between. This CDR3 is 16 amino acids long. Germline V gene data show CDR1 as MNHEY and CDR2 as SVGEGT. The CDR3 region has the DNA TGTGCCAGCAGCCGCCAAGCGGTGCAGAACACCGGGGAGCTGTTTTTT. This translates into CASSRQAVQNTGELFF.

This clonotype appeared many times. This chain links TRBV2 with TRBJ2-7; TRBD1 agrees at 7 bases. V shed 6 bases and J 3 bases; nucleotides not matched to a gene: 5. Germline CDR1 reads SNHLY; CDR2 reads FYNNEI. The CDR3 covers 13 residues. For the CDR3, the DNA is TGTGCCAGCAGAGAGACAGGGCACTACGAGCAGTACTTC. As protein: CASRETGHYEQYF. Variable domain in full (rest from reference TRBV2 and TRBJ2-7): EPEVTQTPSHQVTQMGQEVILRCVPISNHLYFYWYRQILGQKVEFLVSFYNNEISEKSEIFDDQFSVERPDGSNFTLKIRSTKLEDSAMYFCASRETGHYEQYFGPGTRLTVT.

The genes are TRBV10-2 and TRBJ1-1, with 9 bases matching TRBD1. The germline V gene has CDR1 WSHSY and CDR2 SAAADI. With 10 bases clipped from V and 1 base from J, the junction kept 4 bases outside the gene matches. The CDR3 consists of 13 residues. CDR3 amino acids: CATAGQGNTEAFF. CDR3 DNA: TGCGCCACCGCGGGACAGGGGAACACTGAAGCTTTCTTT.

This clonotype has a handful of counts. The CDR3 DNA reads TGTGCCAGCAGTTTTTGGAACGCGGGGGCGGACACCGGGGAGCTGTTTTTT. Encoded protein: CASSFWNAGADTGELFF. This chain uses TRBV12-3 or TRBV12-4 with TRBJ2-2; possible D gene TRBD2, 7 bases. This CDR3 spans 17 amino acids. V was shortened by 3 bases and J by 3 bases, with 17 bases between the two germline ends.

This chain uses TRBV28 with TRBJ2-7; no definite D call. The CDR3 is 14 residues long. The V gene lost 4 bases and the J gene lost 3 bases, with 13 bases spanning the gap. Looked up from germline, CDR1 is MDHEN and CDR2 is SYDVKM. The CDR3 sequence: CASSSVLGSYEQYF. The CDR3 DNA follows: TGTGCCAGCAGTTCGGTCCTGGGAAGCTACGAGCAGTACTTC.

In this sample, this clonotype turned up many times. The CDR3 bases are TGTGCCAGCAGTTACTCTTCGGGGATTGGTACTGAAGCTTTCTTT. Protein: CASSYSSGIGTEAFF. The chain has TRBV6-5 and TRBJ1-1; D gene ambiguous. CDR3 size: 15 residues. V was clipped by 0 bases and J by 5 bases, with 13 bases between them. CDR1 and CDR2 from the germline V gene are MNHEY and SVGAGI.

V usage is TRBV20-1 and J usage is TRBJ2-3; 9 nucleotides align to TRBD2. Germline trimming cut 2 bases from V and 7 bases from J; bases unmatched to any gene: 10. This CDR3 region has 15 residues. From germline, CDR1 is DFQATT and CDR2 SNEGSKA (reference sequence). This chain's CDR3 is CSARFSGGHGYTQYF. CDR3 coding DNA: TGCAGTGCTAGATTTAGCGGGGGCCACGGGTATACGCAGTATTTT.

This clonotype was seen many times. The chain joins TRBV6-2 or TRBV6-3 to TRBJ2-2; possibly TRBD1 for D (5 bases). Trimming stripped 7 bases from V and 11 bases from J, with 23 bases between. Germline CDR1 MNHEY, CDR2 SVGEGT. The CDR3 length is 15 residues. CDR3 in amino acids: CASKGPKTEITELFF. The CDR3 nucleotides read TGTGCCAGCAAGGGGCCTAAGACAGAGATAACCGAGCTGTTTTTT.

This sequence joins TRBV7-9 and TRBJ2-7; 11 nucleotides match TRBD1. Germline V CDR1 and CDR2: SEHNR, FQNEAQ (reference sequence). J lost 6 bases, V lost 3 bases, and 7 bases had no gene match. This CDR3 has 15 residues. This CDR3 reads CASSFLSGTGGEQYF. As DNA, the CDR3 is TGTGCCAGCAGCTTCCTCTCCGGGACAGGGGGCGAGCAGTACTTC.

This clonotype was counted between two and nine times. The chain uses TRBV12-3 or TRBV12-4 and TRBJ2-3, with TRBD2 as a possible D gene (6 bases). This CDR3 has 13 amino acids. Trimming took 4 bases from V and 4 from J, leaving 9 bases between them. In DNA, the CDR3 is TGTGCCAGCAGTTGGCGGAGGGCAGATACGCAGTATTTT. It yields the protein CASSWRRADTQYF.

This clonotype occurred many times. The gene calls are TRBV6-5 and TRBJ1-6; no definite D call. Trimming took off 0 bases at V and 7 bases at J, with 4 bases between the two ends. Germline loops: CDR1 MNHEY, CDR2 SVGAGI. The CDR3 spans 13 residues. The DNA for the CDR3 is TGTGCCAGCAGTTACTCCTTGAATTCACCCCTCCACTTT. Translated: CASSYSLNSPLHF.

This clonotype came up a few times. DNA of the CDR3: TGTGCCTCTTCTCCGGGGAAGAACACAGATACGCAGTATTTT. This codes for CASSPGKNTDTQYF. V usage is TRBV24-1 and J usage is TRBJ2-3, with D possibly being TRBD2 (5 bases). The germline gives CDR1 KGHDR, CDR2 SFDVKD. This CDR3 spans 14 amino acids. The ends were cut back, 12 bases at V and 2 bases at J, with 17 bases in the middle.

This clonotype was counted only a few times. The CDR3 bases are TGTGCCAGCAGTACAGGGGGCGAAGGCTACACCTTC. Encoded protein: CASSTGGEGYTF. The chain is built from TRBV12-3 or TRBV12-4 and TRBJ1-2, with 9 nucleotides matching TRBD1. The CDR3 contains 12 residues. J gave up 8 bases and V 5 bases, and 3 bases lay outside the gene matches.

Comment on this clonotype: One end of the junction does not line up with germline, which may come from a read error. The chain carries TRBV5-4 and TRBJ1-1, with D tentatively TRBD1 (6 bases). The CDR3 sequence is 13 residues long. Looked up from germline, CDR1 is SGHNT and CDR2 is YYREEE (reference sequence). The CDR3 loop reads CASSLEGDTEDFF. The CDR3, as DNA: TGTGCCAGCAGCTTGGAGGGGGACACTGAAGATTTCTTT.

This clonotype was recorded many times. This chain links TRBV12-3 or TRBV12-4 with TRBJ2-5; 12 bases match TRBD2. The CDR3 extends over 17 amino acids. Unmatched junction bases numbered 9, after V lost 2 bases and J lost 5 bases. CDR3 DNA sequence: TGTGCCAGCAGTTTAAGGCGGACTAGCGGGGTGGGGGAGACCCAGTACTTC. It codes for CASSLRRTSGVGETQYF.

This chain connects TRBV27 to TRBJ2-1, with D perhaps matching TRBD2 (6 bases). CDR1 is MNHEY and CDR2 is SMNVEV in the germline V gene (reference sequence). V was shortened by 9 bases and J by 7 bases, with 19 bases between the two germline ends. CDR3 size: 14 residues. The CDR3 DNA sequence: TGTGCCAGTCGGACCGGGACTGGCAGGAATGAGCAGTTCTTC. Amino acids: CASRTGTGRNEQFF.

The chain is built from TRBV4-1 and TRBJ2-7, with TRBD1 as a possible D gene (6 bases). The germline V and J ends were trimmed by 5 bases and 5 bases, with 19 bases remaining between them. CDR1 is MGHRA and CDR2 is YSYEKL in the germline V gene. The CDR3 spans 15 residues. CDR3 sequence reads: CASSARWTVRDEQYF. CDR3 DNA sequence: TGCGCCAGCAGCGCTCGATGGACAGTCCGGGACGAGCAGTACTTC.

Many counts were recorded for this clonotype. For the CDR3, the DNA is TGCGCCAGCAGCCAAGGGGAAGGTCAGCCCCAGCATTTT. It specifies CASSQGEGQPQHF. J is TRBJ1-5 and V is TRBV4-3, with unresolved D. Germline V gives CDR1 LGHNA, CDR2 YSLEER. V was shortened by 1 base and J by 6 bases, with 7 bases between the two germline ends. The CDR3 extends over 13 amino acids.

The V gene is TRBV5-1, the J gene TRBJ1-1; 8 bases map to TRBD1. Germline-derived CDR1 and CDR2 are SGHRS and YFSETQ. The CDR3 consists of 18 residues. The ends lost 0 bases at V and 0 bases at J; junction bases unmatched: 10. The CDR3: CASSLEVWTGFLNTEAFF. CDR3 DNA: TGCGCCAGCAGCTTGGAGGTTTGGACAGGGTTTTTGAACACTGAAGCTTTCTTT.

This clonotype was seen only once. Sequence at one end of the junction differs from germline and may be a read error. This rearrangement joins TRBV10-3 to TRBJ1-4; D may be TRBD1 (6 bases). The germline gives CDR1 ENHRY, CDR2 SYGVKD. The CDR3 has 15 amino acids. This CDR3 reads CTISESTRGVEKLFF. CDR3 DNA sequence: TGTACCATCAGTGAGTCCACCAGGGGTGTTGAAAAACTGTTTTTT.

This chain joins TRBV2 and TRBJ2-5, with TRBD1 matching 10 bases. This CDR3 contains 14 residues. V gave up 6 bases and J gave up 7 bases; unmatched junction bases: 8. Per germline, CDR1 SNHLY and CDR2 FYNNEI. The CDR3 DNA sequence: TGTGCCAGCAGCACCGGGACAGGGGTCGGGACCCAGTACTTC. Amino acid sequence: CASSTGTGVGTQYF.